This is a list of T cell receptor beta chains from one sample in a study of control samples from healthy donors and cancer patients. Profiling relied on immunoSEQ multiplex PCR, and the TCRdb table lists in-frame clones only, not all of them. The sample holds around 67,000 clones, roughly nine tenths seen once. Sample: PBMCs. Receptors originate from a man in his sixties with colorectal cancer. Both conserved end residues are part of each CDR3.

CDR3 length	V gene	J gene	CDR3 protein
13	TRBV6-5	TRBJ2-7	CASSTGGMGEQYF
14	TRBV28	TRBJ1-2	CASSLGTGSYGYTF
13	TRBV27	TRBJ1-5	CASRDKSNQPQHF
15	TRBV18	TRBJ1-5	CASSQGYGSNQPQHF
15	TRBV11-2	TRBJ1-1	CASSLALGGRTEAFF
14	TRBV18	TRBJ2-7	CASSPDRSSYEQYF
14	TRBV10-3	TRBJ1-2	CAISMTGDRGGYTF
12	TRBV27	TRBJ2-2	CASSLNTGELFF
16	TRBV28	TRBJ1-4	CASRSGGLATNEKLFF
15	TRBV18	TRBJ1-6	CASSPTTGPNSPLHF
15	TRBV5-8	TRBJ2-7	CASSRGQGSSYEQYF
15	TRBV9	TRBJ2-2	CASSARGGLGGELFF